The following is a T cell receptor beta chain sequence with its context. As yet, its antigen is unknown. The CDR3 end is not reached by the read, which stops 3 residues before it; the germline J gene fills it in. This entry belongs to a study of T cells in women clearing cervical HPV infection. Overall study results and limits: TRBV6-7 relative abundance averaged 0.11% in cases and less than 0.2% in controls. Repertoire richness, not evenness, was significantly elevated in CIN3+ cases versus controls.

CDR3 length: 12 amino acids. Per germline, CDR1 GTSNPN and CDR2 SVGIG (reference sequence). Trimming pared 4 bases from V and 3 bases from J, leaving 10 bases between. Some clones are missing from TCRdb's copy, which holds only in-frame ones; the method was immunoSEQ multiplex PCR. Its listing shows some 37,000 clones. The chain couples TRBV30 to TRBJ2-7; TRBD1 is a possible D gene (6 bases). The clonotype was recovered from a woman aged 18 to 75 with a cervical HPV16 infection that either progressed to CIN3+ or cleared (not recorded which). Sequencing input: blood buffy coat. Here the CDR3 reads CAWTRGGYEQYF. The CDR3 DNA, read in part, is TGTGCCTGGACCCGAGGGGGCTACGAG.